This T cell receptor (beta chain) originates from a study of shared clonotypes between healthy human individuals (dated by TCRdb to about 2020). With regard to the full study: The cohort comprised two women and three men aged 18 to 49 years. Per donor, three plates each were used for CD4 naive and CD4 memory, two for CD8 naive, and one for CD8 memory. To estimate repertoire size and how much clonotypes are shared between individuals, the study performed deep sequencing of blood TCR repertoires from roughly five healthy adults. To increase sequencing depth and limit assay-specific biases, TCR repertoire library preparation and sequencing were carried out by different laboratories using diverse techniques. Each donor's leukapheresis produced roughly between about 0.8 and 10 billion PBMCs.

Sequences WSHSY (CDR1) and SAAADI (CDR2) are obtained from the germline V gene. V and J are truncated by 8 bases and 0 bases respectively, leaving an intervening sequence of 8 bases. The CDR3 holds 13 amino acids from the cysteine to the phenylalanine. Of the read, only the CDR3 DNA is kept; its 39 bases are in frame from base 1. Donors were healthy HIV-negative adults with no recently reported acute infections or vaccinations. All donors were Caucasian adults living in Nashville, Tennessee, USA. Magnetic negative selection was used to enrich CD4+ T cells, after which naive cells were positively selected on CD45RA and the negative fraction became the memory subset. After blood collection by leukapheresis, PBMCs were isolated using Ficoll-Histopaque density gradient centrifugation and then cryopreserved in the vapor phase of liquid nitrogen. Purity and quantity of every magnetically sorted T cell population were checked by analytical flow cytometry. Each sorted fraction had its genomic DNA isolated and then quantified by UV absorbance on a Nanodrop 2000c.

What the study reported, not specific to this receptor: The small number of donors limited the genetic and exposure-history diversity represented. Incomplete sequencing was indicated by rarefaction of sorted-subset datasets, despite the large sequencing depth. Sampling was restricted to blood, and TCR repertoires in tissues likely differ from the TCR repertoires found in blood. About 4.5% of naive CD4, 3% to 4% of naive CD8, about 2.1% of memory CD4, and 0.4% of memory CD8 clonotypes were shared across several donors. Estimated clonotype richness was generally larger for naive than for memory subsets. Compared with non-shared clonotypes, clonotypes shared by all four sorted-subset donors had higher generation probabilities. Based on pairwise subsampling, the degree of clonotype sharing among donors was expected to be affected by sequencing depth.

In regard to this clone: Its recognized antigen is unknown. Per-nucleotide qualities are absent, and no much larger clonotype sits a single base away.

TCR CDR3 regions were amplified from genomic DNA by multiplex PCR using the deep immunoSEQ assay. Extracted genomic DNA from each cell subset was spread evenly across all wells of several immunoSEQ 96-well plates, with each plate serving as a replicate. Each replicate PCR for sorted subsets received about 0.2 ug genomic DNA, equal to some 32,000 T cell genomes. Purified libraries were quantified with a Qubit 3.0 fluorometer, sized on a Bioanalyzer 2100, and re-quantified with the KAPA Library Quantification kit. Each immunoSEQ 96-well plate was sequenced on its own single-read 150-cycle Illumina NextSeq 550 flow cell. Turning to the authors' computational methods: Because the immunoSEQ output included only junctional sequences and no quality scores, the filtering could not be the same as the filtering used for full-length reads. Sequences were annotated with PyIR, a Python wrapper for IgBLAST v1.9, using IMGT germline references to assign V/J genes and CDR3. Reads were filtered out if the reads had weak V/J assignments (E-value above 1e-6), no CDR3, stop codons, out-of-frame junctions, or ambiguous translated residues. V3J clonotypes were defined as sequences sharing the same inferred V gene, J gene, and CDR3 amino acid sequence. Percentage overlap between repertoires was computed as shared unique clonotypes divided by the size of the smaller repertoire. Richness of each repertoire was evaluated using RTK rarefaction, the Chao1 estimator, and Recon v2.1 estimates of unobserved clonotypes. OLGA was used to compute generation probabilities for all TCRbeta clonotypes that the gDNA method yielded from four donors. As stored in TCRdb, this immuneACCESS dataset retains in-frame rearrangements with V and J assigned. A fraction of the clones does not appear; measured against another copy, unresolved V genes explain less than half of the discrepancy, and the remainder lacks a known reason. From that table come the V and J calls and clone size; the DNA was used to work out D and trimming. The sample records 2 million to 2.5 million clones, 85% to 95% of which are singletons. The ten largest clones represent 0.13% of the sample.

Sequences were obtained from naive CD4+ T cells sorted from blood. The cell subset or site label on this specimen signifies: CD45RA+ positively selected. The chain uses TRBV10-2 and TRBJ2-1; the D call could be TRBD1 or TRBD2, with each sharing 6 bases. The TCR was taken from a man aged 18 to 30 in good health. Here the CDR3 is given as CASGGPSYNEQFF. Read as DNA, the sequence is TGCGCCAGCGGGGGGCCCTCCTACAATGAGCAGTTCTTC.